Listed here is a single TCR beta chain. Libraries were prepared by immunoSEQ multiplex PCR; TCRdb keeps only in-frame clonotypes and omits some of them. In the table there are about 120,000 clones, about 93% of which are singletons. This CDR3 region has 16 residues. V was cut by 3 bases and J by 0 bases, with 13 bases left in between. Germline CDR1 is SGHKS and CDR2 is YYEKEE (reference sequence). These data are taken from a study of control samples from healthy donors and cancer patients. The clonotype comes from a man aged 25-40 years in good health. The V call is TRBV5-5, the J call TRBJ2-1, with D possibly TRBD2 on 5 matching bases. What was sequenced was blood. The CDR3 DNA reads as TGTGCCAGCAGCTCCGGAGGCTTTGGCTCCTACAATGAGCAGTTCTTC. It is translated as CASSSGGFGSYNEQFF. The full variable domain, with the rest looked up from reference TRBV5-5 and TRBJ2-1, is DAGVTQSPTHLIKTRGQQVTLRCSPISGHKSVSWYQQVLGQGPQFIFQYYEKEERGRGNFPDRFSARQFPNYSSELNVNALLLGDSALYLCASSSGGFGSYNEQFFGPGTRLTVL.